This T cell receptor (beta chain) was observed in a study of neurological immune-mediated disorders. Study-level results: No CDR3 amino acid sequences were shared by expanded clones across subjects, suggesting private repertoires in all groups.

This clonotype is judged medium-sized. As yet, its antigen is unknown. This CDR3 contains 14 residues. V lost 1 base, J lost 2 bases, and 9 bases lay in between. Germline CDR1 SGHRS, CDR2 YFSETQ. The cDNA was synthesized by 5'RACE incorporating 10-nucleotide random UMIs. Using its own MiXCR run on the 5' RACE reads, TCRdb lists one record per CDR3 protein. The sample holds 28,000 or so distinct CDR3 sequences, 10% to 15% seen once. The sequenced sample consisted of PBMCs. The clonotype comes from a man in his 60s in good health. This chain links TRBV5-1 with TRBJ1-2, with D unresolved. CDR3 residues: CASSLTAENYGYTF. CDR3 DNA: TGCGCCAGCAGCTTGACAGCGGAGAACTATGGCTACACCTTC.